This passage covers 28 T cell receptor beta chains from one sample sequenced in a study of T cell changes during pregnancy in multiple sclerosis (dated by TCRdb to about 2019). Library method: the immunoSEQ multiplex PCR assay. TCRdb provides this immuneACCESS table in a form limited to in-frame rearrangements. Some clones are lacking; in checked studies, under half of them reflect an unresolved V gene, and why the rest are absent is not known. In all, the sample holds fewer than 110,000 clones, and approximately 90% of those were seen once. The ten largest clones represent roughly 0.82% of the sample. The sequencing used peripheral blood, collected in the third trimester of pregnancy. The source is a female donor in good health, enrolled as a control in a pregnancy study.

The table lists this clone with a count of one. V usage is TRBV6-1 and J usage is TRBJ2-1; a weak D match, TRBD2 (6 bases). The ends were cut back, 8 bases at V and 2 bases at J, with 10 bases in the middle. CDR3 length equals 13 residues. CDR1 and CDR2 (germline): MNHNS, SASEGT. In DNA, the CDR3 is TGTGCCAGCGGGGGGTCCCCCTACAATGAGCAGTTCTTC. Encoded protein: CASGGSPYNEQFF.

This sequence joins TRBV7-2 and TRBJ1-2, with 8 bases lining up with TRBD1. V shed 1 base and J 4 bases; nucleotides not matched to a gene: 8. The germline CDR1 and CDR2 sequences are SGHTA and FQGNSA. This CDR3 region has 16 residues. The CDR3 loop reads CASSLEAGGAVYGYTF. The CDR3 nucleotides read TGTGCCAGCAGCTTAGAAGCAGGGGGCGCCGTCTATGGCTACACCTTC.

This clone was seen more than once but under ten times. The rearrangement links TRBV29-1 to TRBJ1-1; D gene ambiguous. Germline CDR1 and CDR2: SQVTM and ANQGSEA. The CDR3 has 12 amino acids. V was clipped by 4 bases and J by 4 bases, with 10 bases between them. The CDR3, as DNA: TGCAGCGTTGGGAGGGAGGGCACTGAAGCTTTCTTT. The encoded protein is CSVGREGTEAFF.

V is TRBV6-5 and J is TRBJ1-2; D ambiguous. V lost 5 bases to trimming and J lost 5 bases, with 9 bases between them. The CDR3 sequence is 12 residues long. CDR1 MNHEY and CDR2 SVGAGI come from the germline V gene. This chain's CDR3 is CASSPGRYGYTF. CDR3 DNA sequence: TGTGCCAGCAGTCCCGGGAGATATGGCTACACCTTC.

The gene calls are TRBV4-1 and TRBJ2-1, with 7 positions matching TRBD2. This CDR3 comprises 15 residues. In germline, CDR1 is MGHRA, CDR2 YSYEKL. Trimming cost V 4 bases and J 5 bases; bases outside gene matches: 8. The CDR3 loop is CASSRDGGTNNEQFF. CDR3 nucleotide sequence: TGCGCCAGCAGCCGAGACGGGGGGACCAACAATGAGCAGTTCTTC.

This sequence joins TRBV5-6 and TRBJ2-6, with D possibly TRBD1 on 5 matching bases. Between the trimmed V and J ends, which lost 2 bases and 4 bases, there was a span of 7 bases. Germline V CDR1 and CDR2: SGHDT, YYEEEE. The CDR3 extends over 14 amino acids. The CDR3 DNA reads TGTGCCAGCAGCTTAAGGGGCGGGGCCAACGTCCTGACTTTC. Amino acid sequence: CASSLRGGANVLTF.

This rearrangement joins TRBV21-1 to TRBJ1-3. TRBV21-1 counts as a pseudogene. The CDR3 is 16 amino acids. CDR3 in DNA: TGTGCCAGCAGCGCACCGGGACTGAGCTCTGGAAACACCATATATTTT. It specifies CASSAPGLSSGNTIYF.

This rearrangement joins TRBV30 to TRBJ1-5, with D unclear. This CDR3 contains 13 residues. Per the germline V gene, CDR1 is GTSNPN and CDR2 is SVGIG (reference sequence). V gave up 0 bases and J gave up 3 bases, with 6 bases separating them. CDR3 coding DNA: TGTGCCTGGAGTGTAGCTTTCAATCAGCCCCAGCATTTT. As protein: CAWSVAFNQPQHF.

The chain links TRBV15 to TRBJ1-2; D may be TRBD1 (5 bases). Deletions cut 0 bases from V and 3 bases from J, with 8 bases between. Germline CDR1 is LNHNV and CDR2 is YYDKDF (reference sequence). The CDR3 has 14 residues. CDR3 residues: CATSRDRVYYGYTF. The CDR3 nucleotides read TGTGCCACCAGCAGAGACAGGGTATACTATGGCTACACCTTC.

The V gene is TRBV5-4, the J gene TRBJ1-6; 9 bases map to TRBD1. This CDR3 is 14 amino acids long. Germline V gene sequence: CDR1 SGHNT, CDR2 YYREEE (reference sequence). With V trimmed by 4 bases and J by 10 bases, 6 bases remained unmatched. The CDR3 nucleotides read TGTGCCAGCAGCGAGGACAGGGGTGGGTCACCCCTCCACTTT. It specifies CASSEDRGGSPLHF.

This clone was detected only once. This sequence joins TRBV6-6 and TRBJ1-6; TRBD1 is a possible D gene (5 bases). There are 16 residues in the CDR3. Germline V gives CDR1 MNHNY, CDR2 SVGAGI (reference sequence). V was shortened by 8 bases and J by 0 bases, with 14 bases between the two germline ends. CDR3 nucleotide sequence: TGTGCCAGCGGACACAGCGACTTCTCCTATAATTCACCCCTCCACTTT. It translates to CASGHSDFSYNSPLHF.

J is TRBJ2-7 and V is TRBV15; maybe TRBD1 (5 bases). Germline V gene sequence: CDR1 LNHNV, CDR2 YYDKDF (reference sequence). CDR3 length equals 16 residues. Trimming pared 0 bases from V and 3 bases from J, leaving 15 bases between. The CDR3 bases are TGTGCCACCAGCAGAGAGAGTAGGGGATCCCGCTACGAGCAGTACTTC. Its translation is CATSRESRGSRYEQYF.

The gene calls are TRBV28 and TRBJ1-2; D is uncertain. There are 12 residues in the CDR3. In germline, CDR1 is MDHEN, CDR2 SYDVKM. Trimming took 2 bases from V and 2 from J, leaving 3 bases between them. CDR3 coding DNA: TGTGCCAGCAGTTTACAGAACTATGGCTACACCTTC. Translating gives CASSLQNYGYTF.

The chain joins TRBV27 to TRBJ2-1, with 8 nucleotides matching TRBD2. There are 16 residues in the CDR3. V lost 5 bases and J lost 0; bases outside the gene matches: 6. Germline values: CDR1 MNHEY, CDR2 SMNVEV (reference sequence). CDR3 sequence: CASSQKRGSSYNEQFF. CDR3 DNA: TGTGCCAGCAGTCAGAAGCGGGGGAGCTCCTACAATGAGCAGTTCTTC.

This chain links TRBV7-8 with TRBJ1-1; 10 nucleotides align to TRBD1. CDR1 and CDR2 (germline): SGHVS, FQNEAQ. V shed 4 bases and J 4 bases; nucleotides not matched to a gene: 6. This CDR3 is built from 15 residues. Here the CDR3 reads CASSYGQGGITEAFF. CDR3 bases: TGTGCCAGCAGCTACGGACAGGGGGGTATCACTGAAGCTTTCTTT.

The chain couples TRBV29-1 to TRBJ2-3; 10 bases line up with TRBD1. This CDR3 spans 18 amino acids. CDR1 is SQVTM, CDR2 ANQGSEA, per germline. V lost 5 bases and J lost 3; bases outside the gene matches: 17. This chain's CDR3 is CSVYIQPGQGLVTDTQYF. For the CDR3, the DNA is TGCAGCGTTTACATCCAACCGGGACAGGGGCTTGTAACAGATACGCAGTATTTT.

V is TRBV18 and J is TRBJ2-5; 10 bases line up with TRBD1. CDR1 and CDR2 from the germline V gene are KGHSH and LQKENI. J lost 5 bases, V lost 3 bases, and 3 bases had no gene match. The CDR3 totals 14 residues. CDR3 bases: TGTGCCAGCTCACCGGGGGACAGGGGTGAGACCCAGTACTTC. Translating it yields CASSPGDRGETQYF.

The J gene is TRBJ2-2, the V gene TRBV7-9; a possible D gene is TRBD2 (6 bases). The germline V and J ends were trimmed by 5 bases and 1 base, with 11 bases remaining between them. The CDR3 sequence is 15 residues long. CDR1 SEHNR and CDR2 FQNEAQ come from the germline V gene (reference sequence). CDR3 sequence reads: CASSTTRMNTGELFF. The CDR3 region has the DNA TGTGCCAGCAGCACGACTAGGATGAACACCGGGGAGCTGTTTTTT.

The chain combines TRBV12-5 with TRBJ2-3; D gene unclear. CDR1 is LGHNT and CDR2 is FRNRAP in the germline V gene. V lost 6 bases and J lost 0, with 4 bases in between. This CDR3 has 12 amino acids. The CDR3 DNA is TGTGCTAGTGGATCTAGCACAGATACGCAGTATTTT. This translates into CASGSSTDTQYF.

This chain joins TRBV30 and TRBJ2-3; D is perhaps TRBD2 (6 bases). The CDR3 consists of 12 residues. Germline V gives CDR1 GTSNPN, CDR2 SVGIG (reference sequence). Trimming took off 3 bases at V and 4 bases at J, with 8 bases between the two ends. The CDR3 coding sequence is TGTGCCTGGAGCCCGGGGGCAGATACGCAGTATTTT. This codes for CAWSPGADTQYF.

J is TRBJ1-5 and V is TRBV7-3; 7 bases are shared with TRBD1. CDR1 SGHTA and CDR2 FQGTGA come from the germline V gene. J was trimmed by 3 bases and V by 5 bases; bases with no gene match: 4. This CDR3 is 14 amino acids long. CDR3 in amino acids: CASSLGTDNQPQHF. In DNA, the CDR3 is TGTGCCAGCAGCCTCGGGACAGACAATCAGCCCCAGCATTTT.

V and J are TRBV7-9 and TRBJ1-4; possible D gene TRBD1, 5 bases. With 4 bases removed from V and 6 bases from J, the gap between germline ends came to 15 bases. The CDR3 is 15 amino acids. CDR1 SEHNR and CDR2 FQNEAQ come from the germline V gene (reference sequence). As DNA, the CDR3 is TGTGCCAGCAGCTCGGAGGGGTGGGGAGATGAAAAACTGTTTTTT. It specifies CASSSEGWGDEKLFF.

The gene calls are TRBV7-9 and TRBJ2-1; D is perhaps TRBD1 (5 bases). Germline V lookup: CDR1 SEHNR, CDR2 FQNEAQ (reference sequence). Trimming stripped 3 bases from V and 8 bases from J, with 14 bases between. There are 14 residues in the CDR3. The CDR3: CASSLIQDVYEQFF. In DNA form, the CDR3 reads TGTGCCAGCAGCTTGATACAGGACGTATATGAGCAGTTCTTC.

This chain connects TRBV10-3 to TRBJ1-1, with D hard to call. From germline, CDR1 is ENHRY and CDR2 SYGVKD. There are 13 residues in the CDR3. Trimming took off 10 bases at V and 4 bases at J, with 16 bases between the two ends. CDR3 nucleotides: TGTGCCACCGCAGTAGAGACGGGCACTGAAGCTTTCTTT. It codes for CATAVETGTEAFF.

The chain has TRBV18 and TRBJ1-1, with 7 bases matching TRBD1. V lost 3 bases and J lost 3; bases outside the gene matches: 1. The CDR3 has 13 residues. The germline V gene encodes CDR1 KGHSH and CDR2 LQKENI. This chain's CDR3 is CASSPQGDTEAFF. The CDR3 nucleotides are TGTGCCAGCTCACCCCAGGGGGACACTGAAGCTTTCTTT.

J is TRBJ1-4 and V is TRBV7-2; the D gene is possibly TRBD1 (5 bases). The CDR3 covers 14 residues. V was trimmed by 3 bases and J by 6 bases, leaving 11 bases between them. Germline values: CDR1 SGHTA, CDR2 FQGNSA. CDR3 DNA sequence: TGTGCCAGCAGCTTCGGCCAGGGTTATGAAAAACTGTTTTTT. Amino acid sequence: CASSFGQGYEKLFF. The full variable domain, its missing parts supplied by reference TRBV7-2 and TRBJ1-4, is GAGVSQSPSNKVTEKGKDVELRCDPISGHTALYWYRQSLGQGLEFLIYFQGNSAPDKSGLPSDRFSAERTGGSVSTLTIQRTQQEDSAVYLCASSFGQGYEKLFFGSGTQLSVL.

The table lists this clone with a few counts. The genes are TRBV27 and TRBJ1-5, with a possible D match to TRBD1 (6 bases). Germline-derived CDR1 and CDR2 are MNHEY and SMNVEV (reference sequence). V was shortened by 3 bases and J by 0 bases, with 9 bases between the two germline ends. The CDR3 runs to 15 residues. CDR3 region: CASSFGRGSNQPQHF. In DNA form, the CDR3 reads TGTGCCAGCAGTTTCGGCAGGGGTAGCAATCAGCCCCAGCATTTT.

The genes are TRBV27 and TRBJ2-2; TRBD1 aligns across 9 bases. The CDR3 extends over 16 amino acids. Germline CDR1 is MNHEY and CDR2 is SMNVEV (reference sequence). The V gene end was trimmed by 8 bases and the J gene end by 6 bases; junction bases not matched to a gene: 13. The CDR3 region is CASGYSGTGKPGELFF. The CDR3 nucleotides are TGTGCCAGCGGATACTCCGGGACAGGGAAACCCGGGGAGCTGTTTTTT.